The 27 T cell receptor beta chains given below trace back to one sample, sequenced in a study of blood T cell repertoires in COVID-19. Profiling relied on immunoSEQ multiplex PCR, and the TCRdb table lists in-frame clones only, not all of them. The repertoire holds more than 200,000 clones, with around 84% as singletons. Sequences were obtained from peripheral blood. These receptor sequences come from a woman older than 75 with COVID-19, enrolled during active disease.

The chain recombines TRBV24-1 with TRBJ2-2; 13 bases agree with TRBD2. This CDR3 contains 17 residues. Germline CDR1 KGHDR, CDR2 SFDVKD. The junction had 5 bases not matched to a gene; V was cut back by 4 bases and J by 4 bases. CDR3 amino acids: CATSDSGLAGFTGELFF. The CDR3 DNA is TGTGCCACCAGTGACTCGGGACTAGCGGGGTTCACCGGGGAGCTGTTTTTT.

V usage is TRBV6-2 or TRBV6-3 and J usage is TRBJ1-2; TRBD1 matches at 8 bases. Trimming took 2 bases from V and 2 from J; bases not matched to a gene: 4. The germline V gene has CDR1 MNHEY and CDR2 SVGEGT. CDR3 size: 15 residues. The chain's CDR3 is CASSYADRVNYGYTF. DNA for the CDR3: TGTGCCAGCAGTTACGCGGACAGGGTGAACTATGGCTACACCTTC.

The CDR3 DNA is TGTGCCACCAGCAGGACCCCGGGACAGAGCACAGATACGCAGTATTTT. It is translated as CATSRTPGQSTDTQYF. The chain is built from TRBV15 and TRBJ2-3, with 7 nucleotides matching TRBD1. The V gene's germline CDR1 is LNHNV and CDR2 YYDKDF (reference sequence). This CDR3 region has 16 residues. Unmatched junction bases numbered 6, after V lost 3 bases and J lost 0 bases.

This chain links TRBV5-1 with TRBJ2-5; no clear D gene. The germline V gene encodes CDR1 SGHRS and CDR2 YFSETQ. V was shortened by 1 base and J by 3 bases, with 7 bases between the two germline ends. The CDR3 length is 13 residues. CDR3 sequence: CASSLWSEETQYF. Here the CDR3 DNA reads TGCGCCAGCAGCTTGTGGTCAGAAGAGACCCAGTACTTC.

The V and J genes are TRBV7-6 and TRBJ2-1; possible D gene TRBD1, 5 bases. The V and J ends lost 6 bases and 7 bases respectively, with 22 bases between them. CDR1 and CDR2 from the germline V gene are SGHVS and FNYEAQ. The CDR3 has 16 residues. CDR3 nucleotide sequence: TGTGCCAGCAGTTCACAATCGCCAGGGTTAAGGAATGAGCAGTTCTTC. Its protein is CASSSQSPGLRNEQFF.

The gene calls are TRBV2 and TRBJ2-1, with 16 bases that match TRBD2. Per germline, CDR1 SNHLY and CDR2 FYNNEI. Unmatched junction bases numbered 4, after V lost 6 bases and J lost 5 bases. The CDR3 runs to 16 residues. CDR3 bases: TGTGCCAGCAGGGGACTAGCGGGGGGGATGAACAATGAGCAGTTCTTC. Protein sequence: CASRGLAGGMNNEQFF.

This clone has only a few counts. The chain uses TRBV10-3 and TRBJ1-1; 11 bases match TRBD1. With V trimmed by 7 bases and J by 0 bases, 4 bases remained unmatched. Germline CDR1 is ENHRY and CDR2 is SYGVKD. The CDR3 runs to 15 residues. The CDR3 DNA sequence: TGTGCCATCACTCTGGGACAGGGGGTGAACACTGAAGCTTTCTTT. Its protein product is CAITLGQGVNTEAFF.

The genes are TRBV29-1 and TRBJ2-1; a possible D gene is TRBD2 (6 bases). The germline V gene has CDR1 SQVTM and CDR2 ANQGSEA. The CDR3 is made up of 14 amino acids. Trimming removed 4 bases at V and 3 bases at J, with 13 bases between. The DNA of the CDR3 is TGCAGCGTTGTCGGTGCGGGGAACTACAATGAGCAGTTCTTC. This encodes CSVVGAGNYNEQFF.

V usage is TRBV5-1 and J usage is TRBJ2-3, with TRBD1 matching 7 bases. V shed 4 bases and J 0 bases; nucleotides not matched to a gene: 14. The germline V gene encodes CDR1 SGHRS and CDR2 YFSETQ. The CDR3 runs to 18 residues. The CDR3 here is CASSLRPLTGISTDTQYF. Here the CDR3 DNA reads TGCGCCAGCAGCCTACGCCCTTTGACAGGGATTAGCACAGATACGCAGTATTTT.

The chain links TRBV6-2 or TRBV6-3 to TRBJ2-5, with a possible D match to TRBD2 (5 bases). Germline assignment: CDR1 MNHEY and CDR2 SVGEGT. The CDR3 sequence is 14 residues long. Trimming stripped 0 bases from V and 5 bases from J, with 10 bases between. In nucleotides, the CDR3 is TGTGCCAGCAGTTACTCGAAGCAGCGGGAGACCCAGTACTTC. Translating gives CASSYSKQRETQYF.

In this sample, this clone turned up once. V and J are TRBV11-3 and TRBJ2-2, with D perhaps matching TRBD2 (6 bases). There are 15 residues in the CDR3. Trimming left V 9 bases short and J 5 bases short, with 19 bases between. Germline V lookup: CDR1 SGHNT, CDR2 YENEEA. CDR3 coding DNA: TGTGCCAGTCATGCGGGGCAGGGTAGGACCGGGGAGCTGTTTTTT. Residues: CASHAGQGRTGELFF.

For this clone: Other nucleotide sequences from this sample produce the same CDR3. The chain's CDR3 is CASRTANYGYTF. CDR3 DNA sequence: TGTGCCAGCAGGACAGCTAACTATGGCTACACCTTC. This rearrangement joins TRBV28 to TRBJ1-2; perhaps TRBD1 as D (5 bases). V was pared by 6 bases and J by 0 bases, with 5 bases between. Germline CDR1 and CDR2: MDHEN and SYDVKM. This CDR3 region has 12 residues.

The chain is built from TRBV5-1 and TRBJ1-2; 7 positions agree with TRBD1. The V gene's germline CDR1 is SGHRS and CDR2 YFSETQ. The CDR3 covers 14 residues. V lost 3 bases to trimming and J lost 8 bases; unmatched junction nucleotides: 10. The CDR3 loop reads CASSWTGGPGGYTF. CDR3 coding DNA: TGCGCCAGCAGCTGGACAGGTGGGCCCGGAGGCTACACCTTC.

The gene calls are TRBV30 and TRBJ1-2; D gene unclear. CDR1 GTSNPN and CDR2 SVGIG come from the germline V gene (reference sequence). V lost 3 bases to trimming and J lost 3 bases, with 17 bases between them. The CDR3 extends over 15 amino acids. CDR3: CAWRLLGSSDYGYTF. The CDR3 DNA reads as TGTGCCTGGAGGTTATTAGGGAGCTCCGACTATGGCTACACCTTC. The variable domain in full, completed from reference TRBV30 and TRBJ1-2, reads SQTIHQWPATLVQPVGSPLSLECTVEGTSNPNLYWYRQAAGRGLQLLFYSVGIGQISSEVPQNLSASRPQDRQFILSSKKLLLSDSGFYLCAWRLLGSSDYGYTFGSGTRLTVV.

The chain has TRBV4-3 and TRBJ1-2; 8 bases match TRBD1. J lost 2 bases, V lost 0 bases, and 5 bases had no gene match. The length of the CDR3 is 16 residues. Germline V gene data show CDR1 as LGHNA and CDR2 as YSLEER. The CDR3 protein is CASSQEWTGLNYGYTF. In nucleotides, the CDR3 is TGCGCCAGCAGCCAAGAATGGACAGGGCTAAACTATGGCTACACCTTC.

V usage is TRBV6-6 and J usage is TRBJ1-1; no firm D call. The V gene's germline CDR1 is MNHNY and CDR2 SVGAGI (reference sequence). The germline V and J ends were trimmed by 4 bases and 8 bases, with 14 bases remaining between them. The CDR3 totals 13 residues. CDR3 nucleotides: TGTGCCAGCAGTTTGCCGGCACCGCGGGAAGCTTTCTTT. As protein: CASSLPAPREAFF.

This chain connects TRBV3-1 (or the pseudogene TRBV3-2) to TRBJ1-3; a weak D match, TRBD1 (5 bases). V gave up 4 bases and J gave up 0 bases, with 10 bases separating them. Germline V gene lookup returns CDR1 LGHDT and CDR2 YNNKEL (reference sequence). This CDR3 contains 15 residues. CDR3 region: CASSLQAGSGNTIYF. CDR3 bases: TGTGCCAGCAGCCTACAGGCTGGCTCTGGAAACACCATATATTTT.

The rearrangement joins TRBV28 to TRBJ1-4; D not resolved. Per the germline V gene, CDR1 is MDHEN and CDR2 is SYDVKM. V lost 6 bases and J lost 0, with 8 bases in between. This CDR3 region has 14 residues. Here the CDR3 DNA reads TGTGCCAGCAGCTCCTTCTCAACTAATGAAAAACTGTTTTTT. As protein: CASSSFSTNEKLFF.

The gene calls are TRBV12-3 or TRBV12-4 and TRBJ1-4; D gene ambiguous. The CDR3 extends over 11 amino acids. Trimming stripped 6 bases from V and 4 bases from J, with 3 bases between. This CDR3 is CASSLNEKLFF. Here the CDR3 DNA reads TGTGCCAGCAGCCTTAATGAAAAACTGTTTTTT.

This chain joins TRBV12-3 or TRBV12-4 and TRBJ1-1; D remains unclear. The CDR3 is made up of 11 amino acids. V lost 5 bases to trimming and J lost 11 bases, with 12 bases between them. CDR3 DNA sequence: TGTGCCAGCAGTCAGACGATGGAGGCTTTCTTT. This encodes CASSQTMEAFF.

The table lists this clone with a few counts. The rearrangement uses TRBV5-8 and TRBJ1-6, with TRBD1 matching 9 bases. Losses at the gene ends were 4 bases for V and 0 bases for J; bases not matched to a gene: 2. This CDR3 has 16 amino acids. Germline lookup yields CDR1 SGHTS and CDR2 YDEGEE. The CDR3, as DNA: TGTGCCAGCAGCGGACAGGGGTTCTCCTATAATTCACCCCTCCACTTT. Translated, it gives CASSGQGFSYNSPLHF.

The chain couples TRBV19 to TRBJ2-1, with 8 positions matching TRBD1. This CDR3 is 16 amino acids long. V dropped 3 bases and J dropped 1; count of bases not matched to a gene: 5. Germline-derived CDR1 and CDR2 are LNHDA and SQIVND (reference sequence). The CDR3 protein is CASSMGTGKSYNEQFF. CDR3 nucleotides: TGTGCCAGTAGTATGGGGACAGGAAAGTCCTACAATGAGCAGTTCTTC.

V and J are TRBV19 and TRBJ1-3; 8 nucleotides line up with TRBD1. With 4 bases clipped from V and 3 bases from J, the junction kept 8 bases outside the gene matches. Germline V gene data show CDR1 as LNHDA and CDR2 as SQIVND (reference sequence). The CDR3 consists of 16 residues. The chain's CDR3 is CASSTNDRGLGNTIYF. The CDR3 bases are TGTGCCAGTAGTACAAACGACAGGGGTCTTGGAAACACCATATATTTT.

The chain is built from TRBV28 and TRBJ1-2; no clear D gene. The CDR3 has 12 residues. Trimming cost V 2 bases and J 5 bases, with 6 bases left between them. Germline V gene data show CDR1 as MDHEN and CDR2 as SYDVKM. This CDR3 is CASSLRGYGYTF. CDR3 DNA sequence: TGTGCCAGCAGTTTACGGGGATATGGCTACACCTTC.

This clone was recorded once. This chain connects TRBV2 to TRBJ2-3, with 8 bases identical to TRBD2. The CDR3 sequence is 13 residues long. V lost 6 bases to trimming and J lost 5 bases; unmatched junction nucleotides: 4. Germline CDR1 is SNHLY and CDR2 is FYNNEI. The CDR3 DNA is TGTGCCAGCAGGCCTGCGGGGGGAGATACGCAGTATTTT. Translation: CASRPAGGDTQYF.

This chain joins TRBV28 and TRBJ1-5, with D perhaps TRBD1 (5 bases). Trimming removed 8 bases from V and 2 bases from J, with 7 bases in between. The CDR3 runs to 12 residues. CDR1 and CDR2 from the germline V gene are MDHEN and SYDVKM. CDR3 nucleotides: TGTGCCAGCGGGGGGGGCAATCAGCCCCAGCATTTT. This translates into CASGGGNQPQHF.

The rearrangement uses TRBV6-1 and TRBJ2-5, with 7 bases matching TRBD1. Germline-derived CDR1 and CDR2 are MNHNS and SASEGT. CDR3 size: 15 residues. V lost 3 bases and J lost 3; bases outside the gene matches: 7. For the CDR3, the DNA is TGTGCCAGCAGTGATCAAGCCAGGGGGAAAGAGACCCAGTACTTC. Protein sequence: CASSDQARGKETQYF.